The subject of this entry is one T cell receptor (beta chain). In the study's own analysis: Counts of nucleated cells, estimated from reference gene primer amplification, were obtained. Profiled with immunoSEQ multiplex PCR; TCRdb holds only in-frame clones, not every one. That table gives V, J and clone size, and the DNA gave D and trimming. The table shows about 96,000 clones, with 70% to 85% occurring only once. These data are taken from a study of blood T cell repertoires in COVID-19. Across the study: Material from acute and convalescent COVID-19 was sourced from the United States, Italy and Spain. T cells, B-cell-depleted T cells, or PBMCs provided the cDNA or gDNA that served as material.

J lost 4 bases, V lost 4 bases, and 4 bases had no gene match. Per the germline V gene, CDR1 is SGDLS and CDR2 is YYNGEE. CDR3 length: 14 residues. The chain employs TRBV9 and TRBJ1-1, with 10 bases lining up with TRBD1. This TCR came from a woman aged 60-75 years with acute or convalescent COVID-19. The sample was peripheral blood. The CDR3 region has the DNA TGTGCCAGCAGCACCCGACAGGGGGCCACTGAAGCTTTCTTT. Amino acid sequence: CASSTRQGATEAFF.